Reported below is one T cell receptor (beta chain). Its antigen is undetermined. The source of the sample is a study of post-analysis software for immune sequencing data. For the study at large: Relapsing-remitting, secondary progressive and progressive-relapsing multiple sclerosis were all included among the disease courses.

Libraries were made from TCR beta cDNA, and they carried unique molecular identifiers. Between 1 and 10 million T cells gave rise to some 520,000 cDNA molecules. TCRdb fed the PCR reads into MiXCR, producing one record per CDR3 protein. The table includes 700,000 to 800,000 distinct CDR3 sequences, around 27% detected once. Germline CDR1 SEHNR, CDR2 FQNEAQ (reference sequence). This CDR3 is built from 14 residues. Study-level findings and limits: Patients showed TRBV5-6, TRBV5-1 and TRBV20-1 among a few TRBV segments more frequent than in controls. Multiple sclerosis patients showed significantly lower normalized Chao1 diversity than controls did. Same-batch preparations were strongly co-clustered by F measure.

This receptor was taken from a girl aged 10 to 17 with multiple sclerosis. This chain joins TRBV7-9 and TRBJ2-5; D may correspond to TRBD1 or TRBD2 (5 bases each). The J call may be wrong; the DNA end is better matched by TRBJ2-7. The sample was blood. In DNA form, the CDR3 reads TGTGCCAGCAGCTTCGACAGAGGACTGGTCGAGCAGTACTTC. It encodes CASSFDRGLVEQYF.